The 15 T cell receptor beta chains presented below share a single source sample, sequenced in a study of naive and memory T cell subsets. Which antigens these TCRs recognize remains unknown. Whole-study results and caveats: A few larger clonotypes appeared in naive repertoires, especially CD8, possibly memory cells re-expressing CD45RA.

An equimolar mix of two oligonucleotides served as the beta constant-region primer for TRBC1 and TRBC2. Nested alpha and beta constant-region primers with the SP2 primer drove four PCR rounds on ligated cDNA. In TCRdb, the UMI-ligation and nested PCR reads were re-called with MiXCR into one record per CDR3 protein. The sample has roughly 140,000 distinct CDR3 sequences; approximately 20% are singletons. Sequenced: naive CD8+ T cells from blood. The receptors here all came from a human donor in good health.

The chain has TRBV21-1 and TRBJ2-7; TRBD1 is the table's D call and was not checked against the DNA. TRBV21-1 is assigned pseudogene status. The CDR3 is 10 amino acids. The CDR3 DNA follows: TGTGCCAGCAGCGACAGGGTATCGTACTTC. It is translated as CASSDRVSYF.

This clonotype was recorded only once. The chain has TRBV12-3 or TRBV12-4 and TRBJ2-7; D is undetermined. V shed 5 bases and J shed 2 bases, with 7 bases lying between them. This CDR3 is 12 amino acids long. CDR3 coding DNA: TGTGCCAGCAGTAGACCTCCCTACGAGCAGTACTTC. Protein product: CASSRPPYEQYF.

The chain employs TRBV3-1 and TRBJ2-7; 8 positions match TRBD1. The V gene end was trimmed by 4 bases and the J gene end by 6 bases; junction bases not matched to a gene: 5. The CDR3 has 13 residues. Germline CDR1 reads LGHDT; CDR2 reads YNNKEL (reference sequence). The chain's CDR3 is CASSPRQGSEQYF. The CDR3 DNA reads as TGTGCCAGCAGCCCACGACAGGGGAGCGAGCAGTACTTC.

The chain is built from TRBV6-5 and TRBJ2-7; TRBD1 is a possible D gene (8 bases). The CDR3 is 15 residues long. V shed 6 bases and J shed 2 bases, with 17 bases lying between them. Germline V gene sequence: CDR1 MNHEY, CDR2 SVGAGI. CDR3 region: CASSPDRDYPYEQYF. The CDR3, as DNA: TGTGCCAGCAGCCCGGACAGGGACTATCCCTACGAGCAGTACTTC.

Here the CDR3 reads CASSNNRDTDTQYF. Written as DNA, the CDR3 is TGTGCCAGCAGCAACAACAGAGACACAGATACGCAGTATTTT. The genes are TRBV21-1 and TRBJ2-3. TRBV21-1 represents a pseudogene. The length of the CDR3 is 14 residues.

At least ten counts were recorded for this clonotype. V is TRBV28 and J is TRBJ1-1; D gene ambiguous. Trimming took 3 bases from V and 0 from J, leaving 5 bases between them. The CDR3 contains 13 residues. The germline V gene encodes CDR1 MDHEN and CDR2 SYDVKM. CDR3 protein: CASSFTVNTEAFF. In DNA form, the CDR3 reads TGTGCCAGCAGTTTTACCGTGAACACTGAAGCTTTCTTT.

This chain connects TRBV6-2 or TRBV6-3 to TRBJ2-7, with TRBD1 matching over 7 bases. J lost 2 bases, V lost 5 bases, and 9 bases had no gene match. Per germline, CDR1 MNHEY and CDR2 SVGEGT. This CDR3 is built from 15 residues. CDR3 coding DNA: TGTGCCAGCAGTCCGTCGACAGGGTACCCCTACGAGCAGTACTTC. It translates to CASSPSTGYPYEQYF.

This clonotype appeared a few times. In nucleotides, the CDR3 is TGTGCCATCTCGCCTTGGGACACTGAAGCTTTCTTT. Residues: CAISPWDTEAFF. The rearrangement uses TRBV28 and TRBJ1-1; no firm D call. CDR1 is MDHEN and CDR2 is SYDVKM in the germline V gene. The V gene lost 10 bases and the J gene lost 3 bases, with 12 bases spanning the gap. The CDR3 has 12 amino acids.

This rearrangement joins TRBV9 to TRBJ2-3; D not resolved. Trimming removed 0 bases at V and 3 bases at J, with 5 bases between. This CDR3 contains 13 residues. CDR1 SGDLS and CDR2 YYNGEE come from the germline V gene. The CDR3 here is CASSVVLTDTQYF. Written as DNA, the CDR3 is TGTGCCAGCAGCGTAGTTCTGACAGATACGCAGTATTTT. Variable domain in full (rest from reference TRBV9 and TRBJ2-3): DSGVTQTPKHLITATGQRVTLRCSPRSGDLSVYWYQQSLDQGLQFLIQYYNGEERAKGNILERFSAQQFPDLHSELNLSSLELGDSALYFCASSVVLTDTQYFGPGTRLTVL.

This clonotype turned up a few times. This sequence joins TRBV3-1 and TRBJ2-2; possibly TRBD1 for D (5 bases). Germline lookup yields CDR1 LGHDT and CDR2 YNNKEL (reference sequence). CDR3 length: 13 amino acids. V was clipped by 4 bases and J by 6 bases, with 9 bases between them. The CDR3 protein is CASSPTGSGELFF. The DNA of the CDR3 is TGTGCCAGCAGCCCTACAGGATCCGGGGAGCTGTTTTTT.

The chain has TRBV29-1 and TRBJ2-2; the match to TRBD2 covers 11 bases. The V gene end was trimmed by 1 base and the J gene end by 5 bases; junction bases not matched to a gene: 6. The CDR3 has 16 residues. Germline CDR1 and CDR2: SQVTM and ANQGSEA. DNA for the CDR3: TGCAGCGTTGAAGGTCTGACTAGCGGGAATACCGGGGAGCTGTTTTTT. Protein product: CSVEGLTSGNTGELFF.

This rearrangement joins TRBV20-1 to TRBJ2-1; 7 bases map to TRBD2. Trimming removed 0 bases from V and 7 bases from J; junction bases left unmatched: 12. Germline V gives CDR1 DFQATT, CDR2 SNEGSKA (reference sequence). The CDR3 is made up of 16 amino acids. The CDR3 DNA follows: TGCAGTGCTAGAGATCAATGGACTAGTCCTCTGAATGAGCAGTTCTTC. Amino acids: CSARDQWTSPLNEQFF.

The chain is built from TRBV30 and TRBJ2-7; D may be TRBD2 (5 bases). Trimming removed 2 bases from V and 3 bases from J, with 8 bases in between. Germline V gene sequence: CDR1 GTSNPN, CDR2 SVGIG (reference sequence). This CDR3 is 12 amino acids long. The CDR3 reads CAWSPGFYEQYF. CDR3 coding DNA: TGTGCCTGGAGTCCGGGATTCTACGAGCAGTACTTC.

This chain joins TRBV6-6 and TRBJ1-2; 9 bases are shared with TRBD1. The CDR3 runs to 13 residues. CDR1 and CDR2 (germline): MNHNY, SVGAGI (reference sequence). The junction had 10 bases not matched to a gene; V was cut back by 10 bases and J by 7 bases. In nucleotides, the CDR3 is TGTGCCACTATACCGGGACAGGGATCTGGCTACACCTTC. Protein sequence: CATIPGQGSGYTF.

The genes are TRBV6-5 and TRBJ2-5; D gene uncertain. CDR1 is MNHEY, CDR2 SVGAGI, per germline. This CDR3 is 14 amino acids long. With 1 base removed from V and 4 bases from J, the gap between germline ends came to 10 bases. The CDR3 region has the DNA TGTGCCAGCAGTTACTATGGAGCTCTAGAGACCCAGTACTTC. Protein: CASSYYGALETQYF.